This T cell receptor (beta chain) is drawn from a study of blood T cell repertoires in COVID-19. The V end was cut by 7 bases, the J end by 3 bases, with 9 bases between. From germline, CDR1 is MGHDK and CDR2 SYGVNS. CDR3 size: 12 residues. Methods used by the authors: Amplification from reference gene primers served as the basis for estimated nucleated cell counts. The data were produced by immunoSEQ multiplex PCR, yet TCRdb's version contains in-frame clones alone and is incomplete. That table supplies the V and J calls and clone size; D and trimming were determined from the DNA. The sample consists of roughly 80,000 clones, about 80% of them appearing once.

Sequencing input: peripheral blood. This chain connects TRBV25-1 to TRBJ1-2; D is perhaps TRBD1 (6 bases). The sequence was collected from a human donor in a cohort sampled during active COVID-19. The CDR3 DNA reads as TGTGCCAGCAACGAGGGGGACTATGGCTACACCTTC. Translated, it gives CASNEGDYGYTF.